The 5 T cell receptor beta chains below come from one sample, sequenced in a study of T cell changes during pregnancy in multiple sclerosis. Measured with immunoSEQ multiplex PCR; TCRdb has only the in-frame clones, and not every one. The table shows under 45,000 clones, with 80% to 95% occurring only once. This sample comprised CD4+ T cells from peripheral blood mononuclear cells, obtained in the third trimester of pregnancy. Every receptor here comes from a female donor in good health, enrolled as a control in a pregnancy study.

The gene calls are TRBV7-2 and TRBJ1-3, with D perhaps matching TRBD1 (5 bases). CDR1 SGHTA and CDR2 FQGNSA come from the germline V gene. V shed 1 base and J shed 3 bases, with 13 bases lying between them. The CDR3 extends over 16 amino acids. The CDR3 here is CASSLVRQGYGNTIYF. CDR3 coding DNA: TGTGCCAGCAGCTTAGTTCGGCAGGGATATGGAAACACCATATATTTT.

CDR3 amino acids: CASSQSSGQGETQYF. CDR3 DNA: TGCGCCAGCAGCCAATCCTCCGGACAGGGGGAGACCCAGTACTTC. This chain connects TRBV5-1 to TRBJ2-5; TRBD1 matches at 9 bases. Germline V gene lookup returns CDR1 SGHRS and CDR2 YFSETQ. The CDR3 covers 15 residues. V lost 4 bases to trimming and J lost 5 bases; unmatched junction nucleotides: 9.

The chain joins TRBV4-1 to TRBJ1-6; D ambiguous. Germline loops: CDR1 MGHRA, CDR2 YSYEKL. This CDR3 region has 14 residues. V lost 8 bases to trimming and J lost 6 bases, with 14 bases between them. The CDR3 DNA reads as TGCGCCAGCGGGGAGTGGACGATTAATTCACCCCTCCACTTT. Encoded protein: CASGEWTINSPLHF.

The gene calls are TRBV2 and TRBJ2-7; a possible D gene is TRBD1 (6 bases). The V gene lost 7 bases and the J gene lost 6 bases, with 16 bases spanning the gap. The germline gives CDR1 SNHLY, CDR2 FYNNEI. The CDR3 covers 13 residues. The CDR3 coding sequence is TGTGCCAGCACCCCTGGGACACCGGGCGAGCAGTACTTC. This gives the protein CASTPGTPGEQYF.

This clone has only a few counts. This chain links TRBV18 with TRBJ1-1; the D is unclear. The CDR3 totals 12 residues. V shed 5 bases and J shed 4 bases, with 8 bases lying between them. Germline-derived CDR1 and CDR2 are KGHSH and LQKENI. The CDR3 here is CASSTDTTEAFF. As DNA, the CDR3 is TGTGCCAGCTCAACTGACACCACTGAAGCTTTCTTT.